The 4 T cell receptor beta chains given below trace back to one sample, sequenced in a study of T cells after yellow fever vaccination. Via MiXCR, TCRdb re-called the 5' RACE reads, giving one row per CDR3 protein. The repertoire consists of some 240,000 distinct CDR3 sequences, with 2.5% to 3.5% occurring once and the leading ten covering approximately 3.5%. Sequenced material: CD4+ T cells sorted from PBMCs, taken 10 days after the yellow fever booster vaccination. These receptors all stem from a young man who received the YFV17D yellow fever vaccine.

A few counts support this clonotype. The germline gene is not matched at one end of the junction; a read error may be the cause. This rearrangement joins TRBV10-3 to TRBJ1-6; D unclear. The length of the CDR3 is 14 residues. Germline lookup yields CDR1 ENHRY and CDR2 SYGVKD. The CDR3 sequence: CAIKAGRTNSPLHF. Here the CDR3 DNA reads TGTGCGATCAAGGCGGGTCGAACCAATTCACCCCTCCACTTT.

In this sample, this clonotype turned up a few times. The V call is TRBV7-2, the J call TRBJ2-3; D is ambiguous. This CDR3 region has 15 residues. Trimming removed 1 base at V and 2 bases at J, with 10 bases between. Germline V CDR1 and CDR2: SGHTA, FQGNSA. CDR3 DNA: TGTGCCAGCAGCTTAGGTCGCGGTCCCACAGATACGCAGTATTTT. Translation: CASSLGRGPTDTQYF.

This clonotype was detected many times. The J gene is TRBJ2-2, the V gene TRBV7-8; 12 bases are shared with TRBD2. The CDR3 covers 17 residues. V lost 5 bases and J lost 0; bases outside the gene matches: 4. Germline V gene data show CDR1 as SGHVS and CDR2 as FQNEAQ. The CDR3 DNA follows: TGTGCCAGCAGCAGCCGGACTAGCGGGACGAACACCGGGGAGCTGTTTTTT. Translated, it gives CASSSRTSGTNTGELFF.

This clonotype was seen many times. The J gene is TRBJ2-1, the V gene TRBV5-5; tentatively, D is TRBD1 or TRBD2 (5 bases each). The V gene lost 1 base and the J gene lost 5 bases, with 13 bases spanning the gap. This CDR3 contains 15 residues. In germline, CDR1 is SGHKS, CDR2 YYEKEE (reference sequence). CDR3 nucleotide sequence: TGTGCCAGCAGCTTGAGTGGGACGGGCAACAATGAGCAGTTCTTC. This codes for CASSLSGTGNNEQFF.